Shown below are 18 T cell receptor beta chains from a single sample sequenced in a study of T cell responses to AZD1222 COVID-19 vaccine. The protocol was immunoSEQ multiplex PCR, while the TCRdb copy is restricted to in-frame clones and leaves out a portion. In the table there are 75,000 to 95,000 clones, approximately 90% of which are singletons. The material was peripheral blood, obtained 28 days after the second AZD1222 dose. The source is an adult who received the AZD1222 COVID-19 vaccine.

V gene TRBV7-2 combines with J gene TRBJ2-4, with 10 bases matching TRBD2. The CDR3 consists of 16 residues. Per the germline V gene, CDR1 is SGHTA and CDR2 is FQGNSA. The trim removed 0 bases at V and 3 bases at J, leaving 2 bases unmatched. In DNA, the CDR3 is TGTGCCAGCAGCTTAGCTAGCGGGGGGCACAAAAACATTCAGTACTTC. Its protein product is CASSLASGGHKNIQYF.

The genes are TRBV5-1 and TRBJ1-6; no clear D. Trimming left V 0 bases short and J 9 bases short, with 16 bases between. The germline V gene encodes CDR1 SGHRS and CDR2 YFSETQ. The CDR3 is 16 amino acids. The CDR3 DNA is TGCGCCAGCAGCTTGGAGGGCCCGGGAGAGAGTTCACCCCTCCACTTT. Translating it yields CASSLEGPGESSPLHF.

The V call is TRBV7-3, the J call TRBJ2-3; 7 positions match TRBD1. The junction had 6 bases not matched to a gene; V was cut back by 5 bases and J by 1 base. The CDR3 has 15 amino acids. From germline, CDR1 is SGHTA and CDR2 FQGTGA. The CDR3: CASSPDRAGTDTQYF. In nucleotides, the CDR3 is TGTGCCAGCAGCCCTGACAGGGCGGGCACAGATACGCAGTATTTT.

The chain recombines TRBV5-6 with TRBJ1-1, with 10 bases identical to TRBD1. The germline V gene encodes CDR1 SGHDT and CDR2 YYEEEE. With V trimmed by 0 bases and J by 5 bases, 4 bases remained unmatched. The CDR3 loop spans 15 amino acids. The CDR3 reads CASSLGQGAGTEAFF. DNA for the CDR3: TGTGCCAGCAGCTTGGGACAGGGGGCTGGGACTGAAGCTTTCTTT. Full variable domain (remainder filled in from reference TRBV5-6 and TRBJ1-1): DAGVTQSPTHLIKTRGQQVTLRCSPKSGHDTVSWYQQALGQGPQFIFQYYEEEERQRGNFPDRFSGHQFPNYSSELNVNALLLGDSALYLCASSLGQGAGTEAFFGQGTRLTVV.

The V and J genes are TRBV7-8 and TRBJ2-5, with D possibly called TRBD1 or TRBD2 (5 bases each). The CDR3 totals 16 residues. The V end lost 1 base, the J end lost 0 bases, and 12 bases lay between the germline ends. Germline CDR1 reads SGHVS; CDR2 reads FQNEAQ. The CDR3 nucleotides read TGTGCCAGCAGCTTAGTGGGGGTCCAGTACCAAGAGACCCAGTACTTC. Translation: CASSLVGVQYQETQYF.

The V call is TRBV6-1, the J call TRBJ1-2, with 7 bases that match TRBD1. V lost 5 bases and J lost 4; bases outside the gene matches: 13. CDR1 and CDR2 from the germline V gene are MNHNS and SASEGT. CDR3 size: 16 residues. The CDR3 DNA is TGTGCCAGCAGTAAAGGGACAGACCCTGACCTCTATGGCTACACCTTC. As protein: CASSKGTDPDLYGYTF.

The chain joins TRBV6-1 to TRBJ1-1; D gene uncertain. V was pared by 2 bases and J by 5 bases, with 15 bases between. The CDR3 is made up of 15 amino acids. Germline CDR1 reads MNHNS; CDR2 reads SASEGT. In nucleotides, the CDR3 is TGTGCCAGCAGTGAAAGAGGGTATGACGGGACTGAAGCTTTCTTT. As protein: CASSERGYDGTEAFF.

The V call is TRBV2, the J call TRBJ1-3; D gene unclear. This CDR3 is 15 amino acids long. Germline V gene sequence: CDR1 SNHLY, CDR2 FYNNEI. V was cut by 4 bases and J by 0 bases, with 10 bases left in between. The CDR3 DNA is TGTGCCAGCAGTGTAGGGCAGGTCTCTGGAAACACCATATATTTT. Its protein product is CASSVGQVSGNTIYF.

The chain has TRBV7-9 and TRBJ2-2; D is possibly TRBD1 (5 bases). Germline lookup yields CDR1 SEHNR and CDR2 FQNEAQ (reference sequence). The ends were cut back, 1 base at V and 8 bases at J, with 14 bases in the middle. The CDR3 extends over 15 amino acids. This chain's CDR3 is CASSLGQGVLGELFF. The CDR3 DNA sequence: TGTGCCAGCAGCTTAGGACAAGGGGTCCTGGGGGAGCTGTTTTTT.

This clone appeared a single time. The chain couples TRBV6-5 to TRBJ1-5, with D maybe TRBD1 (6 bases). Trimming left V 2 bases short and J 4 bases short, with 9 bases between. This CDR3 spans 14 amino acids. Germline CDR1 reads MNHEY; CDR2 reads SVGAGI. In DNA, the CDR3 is TGTGCCAGCAGTTACCGGGGACAAAATCAGCCCCAGCATTTT. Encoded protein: CASSYRGQNQPQHF.

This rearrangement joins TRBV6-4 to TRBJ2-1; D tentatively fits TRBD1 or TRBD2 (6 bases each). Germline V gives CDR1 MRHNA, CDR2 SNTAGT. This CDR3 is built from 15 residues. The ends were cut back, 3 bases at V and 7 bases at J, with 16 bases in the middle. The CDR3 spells CASSEGDLGGNEQFF. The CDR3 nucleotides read TGTGCCAGCAGTGAGGGGGACTTAGGGGGGAATGAGCAGTTCTTC.

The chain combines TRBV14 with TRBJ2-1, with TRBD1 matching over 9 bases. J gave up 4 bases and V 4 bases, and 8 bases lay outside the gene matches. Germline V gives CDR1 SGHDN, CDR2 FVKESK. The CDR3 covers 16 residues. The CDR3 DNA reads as TGTGCCAGCAGCCGAACCGGGACAGGGCGGTACAATGAGCAGTTCTTC. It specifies CASSRTGTGRYNEQFF.

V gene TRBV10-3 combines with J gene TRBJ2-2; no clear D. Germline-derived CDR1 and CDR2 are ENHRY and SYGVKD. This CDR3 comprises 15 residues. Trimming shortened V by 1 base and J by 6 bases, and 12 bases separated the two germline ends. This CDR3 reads CAISELWMGSGELFF. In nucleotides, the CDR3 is TGTGCCATCAGTGAGTTGTGGATGGGGTCCGGGGAGCTGTTTTTT.

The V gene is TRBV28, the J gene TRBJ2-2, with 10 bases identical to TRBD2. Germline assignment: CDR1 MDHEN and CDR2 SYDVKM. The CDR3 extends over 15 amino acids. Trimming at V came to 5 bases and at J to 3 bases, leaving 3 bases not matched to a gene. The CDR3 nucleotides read TGTGCCAGCAGTCCGGGACTAGCGTACACCGGGGAGCTGTTTTTT. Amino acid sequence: CASSPGLAYTGELFF.

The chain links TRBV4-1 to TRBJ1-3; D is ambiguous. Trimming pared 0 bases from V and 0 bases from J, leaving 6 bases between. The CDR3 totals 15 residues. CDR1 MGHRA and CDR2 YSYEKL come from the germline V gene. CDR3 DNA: TGCGCCAGCAGCCAAGATCCAGGCTCTGGAAACACCATATATTTT. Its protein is CASSQDPGSGNTIYF.

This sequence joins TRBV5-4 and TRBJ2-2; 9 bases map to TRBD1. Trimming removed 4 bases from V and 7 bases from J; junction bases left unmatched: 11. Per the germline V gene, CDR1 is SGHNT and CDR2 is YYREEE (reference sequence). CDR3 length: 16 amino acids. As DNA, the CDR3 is TGTGCCAGCAGCCGAACCGGGACAGGGTTAAGCGGGGAGCTGTTTTTT. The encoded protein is CASSRTGTGLSGELFF.

CDR3 loop: CASSSLITGTGRIYEQYF. DNA of the CDR3: TGTGCCAGCTCATCGCTTATTACCGGGACAGGGCGTATCTACGAGCAGTACTTC. The chain uses TRBV18 and TRBJ2-7, with 9 bases lining up with TRBD1. Germline V gene data show CDR1 as KGHSH and CDR2 as LQKENI. The CDR3 has 18 amino acids. With V trimmed by 5 bases and J by 3 bases, 17 bases remained unmatched.

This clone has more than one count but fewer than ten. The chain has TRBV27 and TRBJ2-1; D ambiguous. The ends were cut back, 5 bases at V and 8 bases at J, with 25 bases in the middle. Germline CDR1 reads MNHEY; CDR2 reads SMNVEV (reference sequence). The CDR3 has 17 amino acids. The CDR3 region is CASSPIDLVAVMDEQFF. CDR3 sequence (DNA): TGTGCCAGCAGTCCGATTGACTTGGTAGCCGTTATGGATGAGCAGTTCTTC.